This T cell receptor beta chain was sequenced during a study of blood T cell repertoires in COVID-19 (dated by TCRdb to 2019 to 2021). Background on the whole study: Samples covering the acute and convalescent phases of COVID-19 were provided by collaborators in the United States, Italy and Spain. The prospective study material was composed of cDNA or gDNA derived from T cells, B-cell-depleted T cells, or PBMCs. Deeply sampled blood TCRbeta repertoires from subjects exposed to, actively infected with, or recovered from COVID-19 were included in the dataset. The repertoires were released in a freely available public database meant as a resource for research on the immune response to SARS-CoV-2. The samples were drawn from the first 160 participants of the ongoing ImmuneRACE study and from roughly 1,300 subjects provided by 6 global collaborators. The sample metadata nearly always contained a de-identified subject ID, COVID-19 status, age in years and sex. Where HLA class I and class II types were available, the types were taken from metadata supplied by the sample provider, not from assay-based typing.

At one collaborating source in Seattle, patients were enrolled during active infection and were followed longitudinally through the course of disease. Collaborating institutions collected whole blood in K2EDTA tubes following their own protocols. For TCRbeta analysis, collaborators shipped samples as frozen whole blood, isolated PBMCs, or DNA extracted from either of those sample types. Details on this clone: The specificity of this receptor is unknown. Per-base qualities were not stored, and no clone one base away is much larger.

For this chain, trimming is 6 bases at the V end and 2 bases at the J end, and the number of junction bases without a gene match is 5. The germline V gene sets CDR1 to WSHSY and CDR2 to SAAADI. The CDR3 covers 15 residues, taking in both the cysteine and the valine. Only the CDR3 DNA stays, 45 bases, in frame from base 1. TCRbeta CDR3 regions were amplified from genomic DNA by means of the immunoSEQ Assay, a bias-controlled multiplex PCR. The study's own analysis went as follows. Within the assay, amplification of reference gene primers was used to estimate how many nucleated cells each sample contained. To quantify the absolute abundance of each unique TCRbeta CDR3 rearrangement, sequence reads were collapsed and filtered. Productive Simpson clonality was computed per sample as the square root of Simpson's diversity index over productive rearrangements. The source is immuneACCESS, and TCRdb retained only in-frame sequences with V and J called. Part of the clones is not carried over; for the studies checked, unresolved V genes explain less than half of this, and the remainder is unexplained. The V and J calls and clone size come from that table; D and trimming were worked out from the DNA. The sample contains hundreds of thousands of clones, roughly 88% of them found a single time. In total, the top ten clones hold roughly 6.8% of the sample.

On the study overall, not on this receptor specifically: How much clinical and demographic metadata was included differed by source and by participant, and the metadata was provided uncurated.

The rearranged segments are TRBV10-2 and TRBJ2-7; 12 junctional bases match TRBD1. This receptor was obtained from a woman in her 30s with COVID-19, enrolled during active disease. The specimen was peripheral blood. The DNA sequence reads TGCGCCAGCAGGTCCGGGACAGGGGGCCCCTACGAGCAGTACGTC. This gives the protein CASRSGTGGPYEQYV.